The 15 T cell receptor beta chains listed next were all sequenced from one sample in a study of shared clonotypes between healthy human individuals. Repertoires were generated with immunoSEQ multiplex PCR, while TCRdb's copy carries only in-frame clones and drops some. The sample has about 490,000 clones, about 79% seen once. The sample taken for sequencing was PBMCs. The source of these receptors is a woman between 35 and 50 years old in good health. Some clones in this sample may be carry-over from other donors' samples.

The CDR3 coding sequence is TGTGCCAGCATTCCACTGGGACAGGGGAGGCCTAAGGGCGGTGATGAGCAGTTCTTC. Translated: CASIPLGQGRPKGGDEQFF. The V and J genes are TRBV28 and TRBJ2-1; 10 bases are a match to TRBD1. CDR1 and CDR2 (germline): MDHEN, SYDVKM. V gave up 7 bases and J gave up 8 bases; unmatched junction bases: 23. This CDR3 is built from 19 residues.

The V call is TRBV30, the J call TRBJ2-4; no clear D. Between the trimmed V and J ends, which lost 0 bases and 0 bases, there was a span of 9 bases. The CDR3 has 15 amino acids. Germline V gene lookup returns CDR1 GTSNPN and CDR2 SVGIG (reference sequence). The CDR3 sequence is CAWSVTRLAKNIQYF. The DNA of the CDR3 is TGTGCCTGGAGTGTAACCCGGCTAGCCAAAAACATTCAGTACTTC.

Concerning this clone itself: At one boundary the junction diverges from the germline segment, which might be a read error. Other DNA sequences in this specimen translate into the identical CDR3. This chain connects TRBV7-2 to TRBJ1-1; D is undetermined. The length of the CDR3 is 12 residues. Looked up from germline, CDR1 is SGHTA and CDR2 is FQGNSA. The CDR3 sequence is CASSRLGTEAFF. Here the CDR3 DNA reads TGTGCCAGCAGCAGGTTAGGCACTGAGGCTTTCTTT.

The genes are TRBV19 and TRBJ2-1, with 10 bases aligning to TRBD2. CDR1 is LNHDA and CDR2 is SQIVND in the germline V gene (reference sequence). Trimming at V came to 8 bases and at J to 6 bases, leaving 13 bases not matched to a gene. The CDR3 runs 16 residues. Here the CDR3 DNA reads TGTGCCAGTGGTCTGGGAAGCGGGAGGGCCTCCAATGAGCAGTTCTTC. Protein product: CASGLGSGRASNEQFF.

About this clone itself: A far more abundant clone sits one base away, making this likely a read error. The chain recombines TRBV28 with TRBJ2-7, with D unresolved. The CDR3 has 11 amino acids. CDR1 is MDHEN and CDR2 is SYDVKM in the germline V gene. Trimming removed 5 bases from V and 4 bases from J, with 6 bases in between. For the CDR3, the DNA is TGTGCCAGCAGTGAAAGGTACGAGCAGTACTTC. It specifies CASSERYEQYF.

This clone was seen only a few times. Other nucleotide sequences in the sample specify the same CDR3. V gene TRBV5-4 combines with J gene TRBJ2-2; 7 bases are a match to TRBD1. V shed 4 bases and J 3 bases; nucleotides not matched to a gene: 6. Germline CDR1 reads SGHNT; CDR2 reads YYREEE (reference sequence). The CDR3 is made up of 15 amino acids. CDR3 nucleotide sequence: TGTGCCAGCAGCCAGACAGGGCAATACACCGGGGAGCTGTTTTTT. Protein product: CASSQTGQYTGELFF.

The chain recombines TRBV28 with TRBJ2-7; 10 bases map to TRBD2. Trimming at V came to 6 bases and at J to 2 bases, leaving 7 bases not matched to a gene. The CDR3 is 15 amino acids. The germline V gene encodes CDR1 MDHEN and CDR2 SYDVKM. The chain's CDR3 is CASRWSSGRAYEQYF. CDR3 DNA sequence: TGTGCCAGCAGATGGTCAAGCGGGAGGGCCTACGAGCAGTACTTC.

As for this clone: The same CDR3 arises from other DNA sequences in this sample as well. This chain joins TRBV28 and TRBJ1-5, with D uncertain. Per germline, CDR1 MDHEN and CDR2 SYDVKM. Deletions cut 6 bases from V and 1 base from J, with 13 bases between. CDR3 length: 15 amino acids. CDR3 region: CASSPPRGSNQPQHF. CDR3 coding DNA: TGTGCCAGCAGCCCGCCCCGGGGAAGCAATCAGCCCCAGCATTTT.

V and J are TRBV15 and TRBJ2-2; D ambiguous. Trimming left V 4 bases short and J 2 bases short, with 8 bases between. The germline V gene has CDR1 LNHNV and CDR2 YYDKDF (reference sequence). The CDR3 length is 14 residues. The CDR3 loop reads CATSIRQNTGELFF. CDR3 nucleotides: TGTGCCACCAGCATACGACAAAACACCGGGGAGCTGTTTTTT.

The gene calls are TRBV11-2 and TRBJ2-7; perhaps TRBD2 as D (6 bases). The ends were cut back, 3 bases at V and 3 bases at J, with 9 bases in the middle. Germline V gene data show CDR1 as SGHAT and CDR2 as FQNNGV. The CDR3 length is 13 residues. As DNA, the CDR3 is TGTGCCAGCAGCTTCGGGCGGGGCTACGAGCAGTACTTC. Residues: CASSFGRGYEQYF.

A remark on this clone: Additional DNA sequences in this sample encode the identical CDR3. V and J are TRBV10-1 and TRBJ1-5; D possibly corresponds to TRBD1 (5 bases). The CDR3 spans 13 residues. Germline V gives CDR1 WNHNN, CDR2 SYGVQD (reference sequence). Trimming shortened V by 5 bases and J by 1 base, and 6 bases separated the two germline ends. Written as DNA, the CDR3 is TGCGCCAGCAGTCGGGACAGCAATCAGCCCCAGCATTTT. Protein product: CASSRDSNQPQHF.

The chain uses TRBV7-9 and TRBJ1-2, with D tentatively TRBD1 (5 bases). Germline V lookup: CDR1 SEHNR, CDR2 FQNEAQ (reference sequence). The CDR3 contains 14 residues. Trimming shortened V by 6 bases and J by 0 bases, and 11 bases separated the two germline ends. The CDR3 region is CASSSRESNYGYTF. CDR3 nucleotides: TGTGCCAGCAGTTCCAGGGAGTCTAACTATGGCTACACCTTC. Looking up the rest from reference TRBV7-9 and TRBJ1-2 gives the full variable domain: DTGVSQNPRHKITKRGQNVTFRCDPISEHNRLYWYRQTLGQGPEFLTYFQNEAQLEKSRLLSDRFSAERPKGSFSTLEIQRTEQGDSAMYLCASSSRESNYGYTFGSGTRLTVV.

Concerning this clone itself: The sample carries other DNA sequences with the same CDR3. This chain links TRBV9 with TRBJ1-5; D unresolved. The CDR3 covers 14 residues. The germline V gene has CDR1 SGDLS and CDR2 YYNGEE. V lost 0 bases and J lost 4, with 8 bases in between. As DNA, the CDR3 is TGTGCCAGCAGCGTAGGGGGAGGGAATCAGCCCCAGCATTTT. It specifies CASSVGGGNQPQHF.

This clone has a handful of counts. The CDR3 region is CASSYTATPWGYNEQFF. The CDR3 DNA follows: TGTGCCAGCAGCTATACGGCGACGCCCTGGGGTTACAATGAGCAGTTCTTC. The V and J genes are TRBV7-2 and TRBJ2-1; no firm D call. The CDR3 length is 17 residues. Trimming removed 4 bases from V and 4 bases from J, with 20 bases in between. The germline gives CDR1 SGHTA, CDR2 FQGNSA.

As regards this clone: A clone one base away is much larger, so this may be a read error. The chain joins TRBV9 to TRBJ2-7; 12 nucleotides agree with TRBD2. Losses at the gene ends were 4 bases for V and 0 bases for J; bases not matched to a gene: 2. The CDR3 covers 15 residues. CDR1 is SGDLS and CDR2 is YYNGEE in the germline V gene. CDR3 residues: CASSPTSGSSYEQYF. The DNA for the CDR3 is TGTGCCAGCAGCCCGACTAGCGGGAGCTCCTACGAGCAGTACTTC.